The TCR beta chain under discussion was sequenced for a study of blood T cell repertoires in COVID-19. After removal of 4 bases from V and 6 bases from J, the junction contained 19 bases not matched to a gene. The CDR3 is made up of 19 amino acids. Germline CDR1 and CDR2: MNHNS and SASEGT. As handled by the study authors: Reference gene primer amplification in the assay estimated nucleated cell counts. The data were produced by immunoSEQ multiplex PCR, yet TCRdb's version contains in-frame clones alone and is incomplete. V, J and clone size reflect that table, while D and trimming were determined from the DNA. The table lists tens of thousands of clones, 89% of them singletons, with around 2.8% in the top ten.

The sequenced material came from peripheral blood. The rearrangement uses TRBV6-1 and TRBJ2-2; TRBD2 agrees at 8 bases. This clonotype originated in a man aged 50-59 years with COVID-19, enrolled during active disease. The CDR3 region is CASSGRKGLEYYLAGELFF. The DNA for the CDR3 is TGTGCCAGCAGTGGACGAAAGGGACTAGAATATTACCTCGCCGGGGAGCTGTTTTTT.